This T cell receptor (beta chain) was identified during a study of blood T cell repertoires in COVID-19. Background on the study: The origin of the acute and convalescent COVID-19 samples was the United States, Italy and Spain. Sources were T cells, B-cell-depleted T cells, or PBMCs; the material itself was cDNA or gDNA.

Per the germline V gene, CDR1 is SGDLS and CDR2 is YYNGEE. The V and J ends lost 0 bases and 6 bases respectively, with 13 bases between them. The CDR3 length is 15 residues. Enrolment of Seattle patients took place during active infection, and they were followed longitudinally. Study processing details: Counts of nucleated cells, estimated from reference gene primer amplification, were obtained. Only in-frame clones appear in the TCRdb table, and some are missing; sequencing was by immunoSEQ multiplex PCR. That table is the source of V, J and clone size, and D and trimming were worked out from the DNA. The repertoire has 200,000 to 250,000 clones, 70% to 90% of them found once; the top ten carry less than 3.5%.

The clonotype was recovered from a man aged 25-45 years with COVID-19, enrolled during active disease. The genes are TRBV9 and TRBJ2-1; D may be TRBD1 (5 bases). Source material: peripheral blood. CDR3 sequence (DNA): TGTGCCAGCAGCGTAGGATCAGGGTTCTTCAATGAGCAGTTCTTC. Its protein product is CASSVGSGFFNEQFF.